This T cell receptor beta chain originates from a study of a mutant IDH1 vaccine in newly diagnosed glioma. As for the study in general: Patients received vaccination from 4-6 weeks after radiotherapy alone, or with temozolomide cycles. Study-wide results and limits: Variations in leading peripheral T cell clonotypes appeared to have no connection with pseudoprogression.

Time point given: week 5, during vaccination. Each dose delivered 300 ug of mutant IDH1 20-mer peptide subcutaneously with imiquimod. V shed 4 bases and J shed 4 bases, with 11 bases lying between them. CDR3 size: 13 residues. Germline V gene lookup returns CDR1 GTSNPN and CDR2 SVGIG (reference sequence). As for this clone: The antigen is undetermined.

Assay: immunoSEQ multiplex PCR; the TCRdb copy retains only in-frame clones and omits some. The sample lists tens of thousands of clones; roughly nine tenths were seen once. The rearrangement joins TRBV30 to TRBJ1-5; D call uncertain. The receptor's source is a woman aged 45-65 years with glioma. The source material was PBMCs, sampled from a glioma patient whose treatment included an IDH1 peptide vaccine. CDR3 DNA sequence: TGTGCCTGGAATGAGGGTTTGAATCAGCCCCAGCATTTT. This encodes CAWNEGLNQPQHF.